This TCR beta chain appears in the sequencing data of a study of cytomegalovirus exposure and HLA in healthy donors. The germline CDR1 and CDR2 sequences are SGHRS and YFSETQ. V was shortened by 4 bases and J by 2 bases, with 12 bases between the two germline ends. The CDR3 is made up of 14 amino acids. Concerning this clone: Its antigen remains unidentified.

Method: immunoSEQ multiplex PCR; TCRdb's copy keeps in-frame clones and lacks some. The sample lists about 120,000 clones; under 90% were seen once. The donors were in the approximately 130-subject validation cohort; that cohort was separate from the roughly 730-subject first cohort. Study-level findings and limits: The tendency of first-cohort TCR clusters to co-occur in the roughly 110 validation repertoires emerged from a later analysis. Researchers counted 164 TCR beta chains as cytomegalovirus-associated.

Material: PBMCs. The receptor's source is a woman between 18 and 29 years old in good health and CMV-seronegative. The chain uses TRBV5-1 and TRBJ2-5; D gene ambiguous. The CDR3 DNA reads TGCGCCAGCAGCCCCGTTCCCGAGCAAGAGACCCAGTACTTC. Translation gives CASSPVPEQETQYF.